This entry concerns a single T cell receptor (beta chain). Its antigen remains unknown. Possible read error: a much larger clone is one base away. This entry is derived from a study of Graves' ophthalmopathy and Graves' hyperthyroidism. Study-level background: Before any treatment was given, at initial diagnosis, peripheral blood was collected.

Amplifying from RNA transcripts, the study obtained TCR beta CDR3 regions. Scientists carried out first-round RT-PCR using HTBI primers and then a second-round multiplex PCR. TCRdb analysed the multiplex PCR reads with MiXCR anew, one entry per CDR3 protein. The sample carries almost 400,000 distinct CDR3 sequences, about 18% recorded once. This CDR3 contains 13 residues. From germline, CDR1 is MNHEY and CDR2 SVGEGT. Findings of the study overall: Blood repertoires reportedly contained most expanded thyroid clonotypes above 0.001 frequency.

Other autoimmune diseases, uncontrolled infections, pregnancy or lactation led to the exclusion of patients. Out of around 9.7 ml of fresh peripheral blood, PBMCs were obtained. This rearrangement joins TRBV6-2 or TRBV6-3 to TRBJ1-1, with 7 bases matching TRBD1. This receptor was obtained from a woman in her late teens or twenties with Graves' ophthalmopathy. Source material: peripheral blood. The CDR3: CTSQYRGNTEAFF. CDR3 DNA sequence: TGTACCAGCCAATACAGGGGGAACACTGAAGCTTTCTTT.